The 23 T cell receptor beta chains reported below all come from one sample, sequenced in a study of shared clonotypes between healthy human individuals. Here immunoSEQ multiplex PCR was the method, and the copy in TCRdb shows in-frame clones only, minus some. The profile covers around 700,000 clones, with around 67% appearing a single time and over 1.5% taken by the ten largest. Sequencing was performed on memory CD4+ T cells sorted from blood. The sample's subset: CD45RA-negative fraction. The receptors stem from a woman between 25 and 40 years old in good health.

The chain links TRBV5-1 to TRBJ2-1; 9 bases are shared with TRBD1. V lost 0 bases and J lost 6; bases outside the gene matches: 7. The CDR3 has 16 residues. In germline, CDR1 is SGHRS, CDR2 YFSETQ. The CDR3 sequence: CASSLAGTGFLNEQFF. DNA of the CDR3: TGCGCCAGCAGCTTGGCGGGGACAGGGTTTCTCAATGAGCAGTTCTTC.

In DNA form, the CDR3 reads TGCAGCGTTGAAGATCCAGGGGGGGGAAACACCATATATTTT. It yields the protein CSVEDPGGGNTIYF. The V gene is TRBV29-1, the J gene TRBJ1-3; 7 bases are shared with TRBD1. CDR1 and CDR2 from the germline V gene are SQVTM and ANQGSEA. The CDR3 runs 14 residues. With V trimmed by 0 bases and J by 4 bases, 3 bases remained unmatched.

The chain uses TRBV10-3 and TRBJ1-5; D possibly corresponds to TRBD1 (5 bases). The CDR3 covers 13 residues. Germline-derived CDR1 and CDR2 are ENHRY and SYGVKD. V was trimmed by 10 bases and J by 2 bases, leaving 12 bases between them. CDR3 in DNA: TGTGCCAGCAAACAGGACGGCAATCAGCCCCAGCATTTT. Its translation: CASKQDGNQPQHF.

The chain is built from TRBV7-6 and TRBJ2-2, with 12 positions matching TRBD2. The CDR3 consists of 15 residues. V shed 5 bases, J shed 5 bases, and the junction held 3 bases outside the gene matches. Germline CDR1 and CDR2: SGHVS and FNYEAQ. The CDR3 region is CASSGTSGSTGELFF. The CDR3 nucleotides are TGTGCCAGCAGCGGGACTAGCGGGTCAACCGGGGAGCTGTTTTTT.

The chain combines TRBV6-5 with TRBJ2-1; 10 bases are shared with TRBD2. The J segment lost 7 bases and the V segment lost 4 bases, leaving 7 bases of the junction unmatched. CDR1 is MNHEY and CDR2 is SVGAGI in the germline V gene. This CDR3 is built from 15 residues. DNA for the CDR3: TGTGCCAGCAGTTCCCTAGTAGCGGGAGGTAATGAGCAGTTCTTC. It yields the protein CASSSLVAGGNEQFF.

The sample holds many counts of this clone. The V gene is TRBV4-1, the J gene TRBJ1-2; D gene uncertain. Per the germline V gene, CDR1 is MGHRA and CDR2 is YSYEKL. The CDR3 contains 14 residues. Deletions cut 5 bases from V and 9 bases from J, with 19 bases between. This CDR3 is CASSYISGELRYTF. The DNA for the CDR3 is TGCGCCAGCAGCTACATCTCCGGGGAGTTGCGCTACACCTTC.

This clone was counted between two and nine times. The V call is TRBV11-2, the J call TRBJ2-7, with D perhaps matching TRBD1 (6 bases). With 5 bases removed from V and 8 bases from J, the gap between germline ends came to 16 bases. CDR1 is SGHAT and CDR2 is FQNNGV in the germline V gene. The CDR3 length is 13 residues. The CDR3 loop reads CASSLGLGGQQYF. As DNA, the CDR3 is TGTGCCAGCAGCCTGGGGCTAGGGGGACAGCAGTACTTC.

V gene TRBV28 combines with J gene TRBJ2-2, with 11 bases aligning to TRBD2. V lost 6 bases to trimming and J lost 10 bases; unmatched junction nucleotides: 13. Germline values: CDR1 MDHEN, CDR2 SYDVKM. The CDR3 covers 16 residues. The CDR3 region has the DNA TGTGCCAGCAGCCTAAGACTAGCGGGATATGCTCAGGAGCTGTTTTTT. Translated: CASSLRLAGYAQELFF.

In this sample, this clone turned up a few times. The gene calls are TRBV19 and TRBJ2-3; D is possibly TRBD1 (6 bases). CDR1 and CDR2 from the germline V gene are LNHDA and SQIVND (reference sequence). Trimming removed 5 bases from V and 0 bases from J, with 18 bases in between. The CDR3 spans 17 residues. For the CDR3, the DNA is TGTGCCAGTAGTCCGACCCGACAGGCTATCAGCACAGATACGCAGTATTTT. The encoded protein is CASSPTRQAISTDTQYF.

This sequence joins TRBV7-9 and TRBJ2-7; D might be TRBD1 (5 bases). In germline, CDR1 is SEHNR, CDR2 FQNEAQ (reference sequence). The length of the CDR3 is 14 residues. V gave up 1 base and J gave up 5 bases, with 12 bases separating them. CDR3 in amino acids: CASSLGQGNHEQYF. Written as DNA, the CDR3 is TGTGCCAGCAGCTTAGGGCAGGGCAACCACGAGCAGTACTTC.

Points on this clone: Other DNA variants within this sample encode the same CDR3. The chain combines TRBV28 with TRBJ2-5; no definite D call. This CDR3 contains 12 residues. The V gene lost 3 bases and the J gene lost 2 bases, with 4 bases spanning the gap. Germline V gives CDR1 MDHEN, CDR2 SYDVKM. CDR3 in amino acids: CASSLQQETQYF. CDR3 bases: TGTGCCAGCAGTTTGCAGCAAGAGACCCAGTACTTC. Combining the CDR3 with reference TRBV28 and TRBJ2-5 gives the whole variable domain DVKVTQSSRYLVKRTGEKVFLECVQDMDHENMFWYRQDPGLGLRLIYFSYDVKMKEKGDIPEGYSVSREKKERFSLILESASTNQTSMYLCASSLQQETQYFGPGTRLLVL.

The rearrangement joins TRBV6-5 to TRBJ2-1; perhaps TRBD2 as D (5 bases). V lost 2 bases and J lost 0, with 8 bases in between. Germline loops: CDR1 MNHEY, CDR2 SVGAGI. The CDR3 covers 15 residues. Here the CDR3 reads CASSYGRVSYNEQFF. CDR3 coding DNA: TGTGCCAGCAGTTACGGGCGGGTCTCCTACAATGAGCAGTTCTTC.

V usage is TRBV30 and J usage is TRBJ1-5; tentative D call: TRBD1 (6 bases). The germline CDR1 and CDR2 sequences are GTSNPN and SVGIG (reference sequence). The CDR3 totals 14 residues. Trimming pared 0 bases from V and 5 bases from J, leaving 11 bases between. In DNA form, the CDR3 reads TGTGCCTGGAGTGTACTGGCAGGGGATCAGCCCCAGCATTTT. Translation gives CAWSVLAGDQPQHF.

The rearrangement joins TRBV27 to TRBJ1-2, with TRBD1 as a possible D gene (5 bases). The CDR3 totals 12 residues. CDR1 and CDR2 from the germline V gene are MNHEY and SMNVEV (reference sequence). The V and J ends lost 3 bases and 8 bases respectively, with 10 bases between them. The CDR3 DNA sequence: TGTGCCAGCAGTTTTCGGGGGAAGGGCTACACCTTC. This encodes CASSFRGKGYTF.

The CDR3 DNA reads as TGTGCCAGCTTCGATTTATTGGGTGGCTTAGGCGGCTACACCTTC. Amino acids: CASFDLLGGLGGYTF. The J gene is TRBJ1-2, the V gene TRBV28; no firm D call. V was trimmed by 8 bases and J by 8 bases, leaving 24 bases between them. From germline, CDR1 is MDHEN and CDR2 SYDVKM. The CDR3 runs to 15 residues.

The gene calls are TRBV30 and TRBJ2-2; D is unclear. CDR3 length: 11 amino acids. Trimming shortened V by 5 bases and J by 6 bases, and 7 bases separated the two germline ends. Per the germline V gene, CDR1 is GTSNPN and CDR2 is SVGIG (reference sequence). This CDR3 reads CAWGYAGELFF. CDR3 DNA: TGTGCCTGGGGATATGCCGGGGAGCTGTTTTTT. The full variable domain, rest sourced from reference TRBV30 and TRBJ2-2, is SQTIHQWPATLVQPVGSPLSLECTVEGTSNPNLYWYRQAAGRGLQLLFYSVGIGQISSEVPQNLSASRPQDRQFILSSKKLLLSDSGFYLCAWGYAGELFFGEGSRLTVL.

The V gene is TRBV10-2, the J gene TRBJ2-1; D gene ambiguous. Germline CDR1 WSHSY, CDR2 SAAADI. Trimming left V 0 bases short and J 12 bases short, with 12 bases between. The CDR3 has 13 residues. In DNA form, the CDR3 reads TGCGCCAGCAGTGAGTCGGCTCGTCCTGGGCAGTTCTTC. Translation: CASSESARPGQFF.

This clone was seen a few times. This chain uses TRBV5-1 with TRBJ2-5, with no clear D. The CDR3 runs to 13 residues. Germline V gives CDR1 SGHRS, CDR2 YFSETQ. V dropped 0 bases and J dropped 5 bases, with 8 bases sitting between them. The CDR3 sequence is CASSLGNGETQYF. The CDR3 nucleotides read TGCGCCAGCAGCTTGGGGAACGGCGAGACCCAGTACTTC.

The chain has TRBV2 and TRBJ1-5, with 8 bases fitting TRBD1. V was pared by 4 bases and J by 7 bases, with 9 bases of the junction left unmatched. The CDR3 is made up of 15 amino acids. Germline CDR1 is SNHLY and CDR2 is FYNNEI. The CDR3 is CASSGGQGREQPQHF. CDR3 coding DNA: TGTGCCAGCAGTGGAGGACAGGGACGAGAGCAGCCCCAGCATTTT. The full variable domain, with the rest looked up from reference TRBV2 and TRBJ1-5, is EPEVTQTPSHQVTQMGQEVILRCVPISNHLYFYWYRQILGQKVEFLVSFYNNEISEKSEIFDDQFSVERPDGSNFTLKIRSTKLEDSAMYFCASSGGQGREQPQHFGDGTRLSIL.

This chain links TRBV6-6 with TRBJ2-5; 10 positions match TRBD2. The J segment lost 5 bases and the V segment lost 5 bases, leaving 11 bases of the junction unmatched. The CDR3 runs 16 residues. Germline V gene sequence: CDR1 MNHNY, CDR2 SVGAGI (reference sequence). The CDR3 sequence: CASSPLAGVVRETQYF. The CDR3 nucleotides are TGTGCCAGCAGTCCTCTAGCGGGAGTAGTGCGGGAGACCCAGTACTTC.

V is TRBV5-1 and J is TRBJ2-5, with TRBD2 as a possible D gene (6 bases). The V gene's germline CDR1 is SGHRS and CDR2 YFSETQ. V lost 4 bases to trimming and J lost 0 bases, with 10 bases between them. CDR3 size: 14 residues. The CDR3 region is CASSPGLHQETQYF. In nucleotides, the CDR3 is TGCGCCAGCAGCCCGGGACTGCACCAAGAGACCCAGTACTTC.

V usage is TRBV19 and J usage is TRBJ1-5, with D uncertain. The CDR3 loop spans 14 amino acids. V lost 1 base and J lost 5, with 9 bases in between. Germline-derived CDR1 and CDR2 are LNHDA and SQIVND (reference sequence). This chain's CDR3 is CASSIGTAHQPQHF. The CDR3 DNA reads TGTGCCAGTAGTATAGGGACGGCCCATCAGCCCCAGCATTTT.

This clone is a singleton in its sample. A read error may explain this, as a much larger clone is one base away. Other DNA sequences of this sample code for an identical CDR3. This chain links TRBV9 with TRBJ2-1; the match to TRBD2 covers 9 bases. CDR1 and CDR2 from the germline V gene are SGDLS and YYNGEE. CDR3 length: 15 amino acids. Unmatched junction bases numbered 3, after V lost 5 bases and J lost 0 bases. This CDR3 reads CASSRSGSSYNEQFF. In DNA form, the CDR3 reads TGTGCCAGCAGTCGTAGCGGGAGCTCCTACAATGAGCAGTTCTTC.